This T cell receptor (beta chain) stems from a study of blood T cell repertoires in COVID-19. Study summary: Whether acute or convalescent, the COVID-19 samples came from the United States, Italy and Spain.

Original data processing: Estimates of nucleated cell counts were drawn from the amplification of reference gene primers. Some clones are missing from TCRdb's copy, which holds only in-frame ones; the method was immunoSEQ multiplex PCR. That table supplies the V and J calls and clone size; D and trimming were determined from the DNA. The table lists roughly 200,000 clones, around 78% of them singletons. Germline assignment: CDR1 LGHNA and CDR2 YSLEER. This CDR3 is built from 16 residues. Trimming shortened V by 0 bases and J by 2 bases, and 14 bases separated the two germline ends. The source of this sequence is a woman aged 80 or older with active or convalescent COVID-19. V and J are TRBV4-3 and TRBJ2-7; maybe TRBD2 (5 bases). The sample taken for sequencing was peripheral blood. DNA of the CDR3: TGCGCCAGCAGCCAAGATATACCTGCCGGGACCTACGAGCAGTACTTC. This codes for CASSQDIPAGTYEQYF.